The present entry profiles one TCR beta chain with its context. The target antigen is unknown. Germline V CDR1 and CDR2: SGHRS, YFSETQ. Trimming stripped 0 bases from V and 4 bases from J, with 10 bases between. The CDR3 runs to 14 residues. This sample is drawn from a study of cytomegalovirus exposure and HLA in healthy donors. Study observations and caveats: The authors considered a cluster of highly shared sequence variants likely to be a sequencing artifact. It emerged from a later analysis that several of the most significant clusters appeared to be linked to common viral pathogens.

Primers: 60 Vbeta forward and 13 Jbeta reverse. Original analysis: Later, roughly 77 million unique TCR beta chains were counted in an analysis, and roughly 11 million of them were shared. Assay: immunoSEQ multiplex PCR; the TCRdb copy retains only in-frame clones and omits some. The V and J calls and clone size come from that table; D and trimming were worked out from the DNA. Among around 200,000 clones listed, roughly 79% were seen once. Sample: PBMCs. The source of this sequence is a man aged 30 to 45 in good health and CMV-seronegative. The rearrangement links TRBV5-1 to TRBJ1-2; D perhaps matches TRBD1 (6 bases). The DNA of the CDR3 is TGCGCCAGCAGCTTGGATGGCAGGGGCTATGGCTACACCTTC. Translated, it gives CASSLDGRGYGYTF.